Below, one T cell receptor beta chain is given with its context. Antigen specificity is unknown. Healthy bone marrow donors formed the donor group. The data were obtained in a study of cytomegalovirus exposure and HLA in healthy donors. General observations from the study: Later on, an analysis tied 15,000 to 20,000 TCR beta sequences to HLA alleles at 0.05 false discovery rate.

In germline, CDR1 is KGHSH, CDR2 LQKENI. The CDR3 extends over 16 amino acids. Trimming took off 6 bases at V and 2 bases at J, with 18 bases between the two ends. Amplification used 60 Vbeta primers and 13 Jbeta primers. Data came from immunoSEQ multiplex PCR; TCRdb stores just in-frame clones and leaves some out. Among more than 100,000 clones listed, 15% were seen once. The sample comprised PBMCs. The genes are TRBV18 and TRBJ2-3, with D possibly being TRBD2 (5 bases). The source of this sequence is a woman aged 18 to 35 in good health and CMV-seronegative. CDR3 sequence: CASSPLEERYTDTQYF. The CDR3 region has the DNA TGTGCCAGCTCTCCCCTCGAGGAGCGGTACACAGATACGCAGTATTTT.